This is a list of T cell receptor beta chains from one sample in a study of identical twins. MiXCR was run by TCRdb on the 5' RACE reads, yielding one entry per CDR3 protein. The sample lists about 240,000 distinct CDR3 sequences, about 11% occurring once. The specimen was memory T cells sorted from blood. These TCRs come from a man aged 45-65 years in good health. The CDR3 runs from the conserved cysteine through the conserved F or W. Fields, in order: clone size, D gene, J gene, V gene, CDR3 DNA, CDR3 protein. The D gene is left open where the match is weak. Clone size, where shown, is once, few, many, or a class for clones that have expanded.

>few|-|TRBJ1-1|TRBV7-9
TGTGCCAGCAGACTACAGGGGAACACTGAAGCTTTCTTT
CASRLQGNTEAFF
>-|TRBD1|TRBJ2-2|TRBV27
TGTGCCAGCAGTTTATCGAGACAGGGTTGGGAGCTGTTTTTT
CASSLSRQGWELFF
>-|-|TRBJ1-6|TRBV20-1
TGCAGTGCTAGAGTGGGAACGGCGGATTCACCCCTCCGCTTT
CSARVGTADSPLRF
>few|TRBD2|TRBJ2-7|TRBV3-1
TGTGCCTCCGCGAAGGGCGGGGGGGCCTACGAGCAGTACTTC
CASAKGGGAYEQYF
>many|-|TRBJ2-7|TRBV28
TGTGCCAGCAGCAGGCAGGGGCATTCCTACGAGCAGTACTTC
CASSRQGHSYEQYF
>once|TRBD1|TRBJ2-7|TRBV28
TGTGCCAGCAGGGGGACAGGGGTTGGCGAGCAGTACTTC
CASRGTGVGEQYF
>-|TRBD1|TRBJ1-2|TRBV18
TGTGCCAGCTCACCGGACAGGGGCTATGGCTACACCTTC
CASSPDRGYGYTF
>many|TRBD1|TRBJ1-6|TRBV7-2
TGTGCCAGCAGCTTAGGACAGGGCAGTTCACCCCTCCACTTT
CASSLGQGSSPLHF
>-|-|TRBJ1-2|TRBV5-1
TGCGCCAGCAGCTTGGCGACGGCAGGGAGCTATGGCTACACCTTC
CASSLATAGSYGYTF
>-|TRBD2|TRBJ2-2|TRBV20-1
TGCAGTGCTGGGCTGACTAGCGGGAGGCAGTCCGGGGAGCTGTTTTTT
CSAGLTSGRQSGELFF